This TCR beta chain originates from a study of regulatory T cells in long-lasting Graves disease. Construction of the TCR beta libraries employed iRepertoire HTBI primers in conjunction with Arm-PCR of CDR3 regions. TCRdb reanalysed the multiplex PCR reads using MiXCR and keeps one entry per CDR3 protein. Of about 320,000 distinct CDR3 sequences in the sample, over 15% are singletons; the top ten hold about 36%. Ten or more counts support this clonotype. Time point meaning: newly diagnosed GD, antithyroid drugs for less than 3 months. Preparation of the TCR library used RNA extracted from PBMCs. All patients originated from an endocrinology department located in Xi'an, China. Trimming pared 3 bases from V and 6 bases from J, leaving 10 bases between. The CDR3 covers 12 residues. Germline V CDR1 and CDR2: SGDLS, YYNGEE.

The source is a female donor with Graves disease. The rearrangement uses TRBV9 and TRBJ2-7; D is uncertain. The sequences come from peripheral blood mononuclear cells (PBMCs), collected at new diagnosis, from a patient treated with antithyroid drugs. The CDR3 bases are TGTGCCAGCAGCGGGATGTGGGGCGAGCAGTACTTC. Translating gives CASSGMWGEQYF. The complete variable domain, with remaining parts taken from reference TRBV9 and TRBJ2-7, reads DSGVTQTPKHLITATGQRVTLRCSPRSGDLSVYWYQQSLDQGLQFLIQYYNGEERAKGNILERFSAQQFPDLHSELNLSSLELGDSALYFCASSGMWGEQYFGPGTRLTVT.